This TCR beta chain was obtained from a study of blood T cell repertoires in COVID-19. Study background: Both acute and convalescent COVID-19 samples were obtained from the United States, Italy and Spain. Sources were T cells, B-cell-depleted T cells, or PBMCs; the material itself was cDNA or gDNA.

The CDR3 has 16 residues. The V gene end was trimmed by 4 bases and the J gene end by 4 bases; junction bases not matched to a gene: 7. Looked up from germline, CDR1 is SGHTA and CDR2 is FQGTGA. Participants were aged roughly 18 to 95 years, lived in 20 to 30 US areas, and enrolled virtually. Source study methods: Quantification of nucleated cells was approximated via reference gene primer amplification. Assay used: immunoSEQ multiplex PCR; TCRdb lists only in-frame clones, some missing. V and J calls and clone size follow that table, whereas D and trimming were derived from the DNA. The sample has about 280,000 clones, 90% seen once. This clone was found a few times.

This sequence originates from a woman younger than 35 with acute COVID-19. Sequencing used PBMCs or T cells enriched from blood (not recorded which). This chain connects TRBV7-3 to TRBJ2-2; 9 bases line up with TRBD2. CDR3 loop: CASSSVAGAFTGELFF. The CDR3 coding sequence is TGTGCCAGCAGCTCAGTAGCGGGAGCTTTCACCGGGGAGCTGTTTTTT. Looking up the rest from reference TRBV7-3 and TRBJ2-2 gives the full variable domain: GAGVSQTPSNKVTEKGKYVELRCDPISGHTALYWYRQSLGQGPEFLIYFQGTGAADDSGLPNDRFFAVRPEGSVSTLKIQRTERGDSAVYLCASSSVAGAFTGELFFGEGSRLTVL.